This TCR beta chain appears in the sequencing data of a study of blood T cell repertoires in COVID-19. Study-wide context: Nucleic acid was either cDNA or gDNA, and it came from T cells, B-cell-depleted T cells, or PBMCs.

With 1 base clipped from V and 8 bases from J, the junction kept 8 bases outside the gene matches. The CDR3 contains 16 residues. Germline loops: CDR1 SGHTA, CDR2 FQGTGA. How the authors handled the data: The assay estimated nucleated cells by amplifying reference gene primers. Sequencing was performed with immunoSEQ multiplex PCR; in TCRdb, only in-frame clones are kept and a portion is missing. V, J and clone size are those of that table, while D and trimming were read from the DNA. The data show 100,000 or so clones, roughly 79% seen once. Sequencing was done on a sample of peripheral blood. This rearrangement joins TRBV7-3 to TRBJ2-1, with 10 bases aligning to TRBD1. The sequence was collected from an older man with active or convalescent COVID-19. This CDR3 reads CASSLRGTGDKHEQFF. The CDR3, as DNA: TGTGCCAGCAGCTTAAGAGGGACAGGGGATAAACATGAGCAGTTCTTC.